Following are 10 T cell receptor beta chains from one sample sequenced in a study of identical twins. TCRdb passed the 5' RACE reads through MiXCR, listing each CDR3 protein once. The table has roughly 1,500,000 distinct CDR3 sequences, 25% to 35% seen once. Specimen: cord blood. These TCRs come from a newborn girl in good health.

The chain combines TRBV12-3 or TRBV12-4 with TRBJ2-1; D uncertain. With 7 bases removed from V and 7 bases from J, the gap between germline ends came to 17 bases. The CDR3 is 14 amino acids. CDR3 coding DNA: TGTGCCAGCAACTTCCGTAGGGTATCGAATGAGCAGTTCTTC. Its translation is CASNFRRVSNEQFF.

The J gene is TRBJ1-3, the V gene TRBV7-2; D remains unclear. Trimming cost V 1 base and J 0 bases, with 10 bases left between them. Germline CDR1 is SGHTA and CDR2 is FQGNSA. The CDR3 has 16 amino acids. This CDR3 is CASSLVFPSSGNTIYF. The CDR3 DNA sequence: TGTGCCAGCAGCTTAGTTTTCCCGAGCTCTGGAAACACCATATATTTT.

V gene TRBV20-1 combines with J gene TRBJ2-3; D perhaps matches TRBD2 (6 bases). CDR1 is DFQATT and CDR2 is SNEGSKA in the germline V gene (reference sequence). The V and J ends lost 0 bases and 2 bases respectively, with 12 bases between them. The CDR3 consists of 15 residues. The CDR3 coding sequence is TGCAGTGCTAGAGATTGGGGACTGCTCACAGATACGCAGTATTTT. It specifies CSARDWGLLTDTQYF.

This clonotype has a handful of counts. The V call is TRBV28, the J call TRBJ2-7; TRBD2 aligns across 7 bases. CDR1 and CDR2 from the germline V gene are MDHEN and SYDVKM. The CDR3 has 14 residues. V lost 4 bases, J lost 4 bases, and 7 bases stayed unmatched. For the CDR3, the DNA is TGTGCCAGCAGTTGGTCTAACGGGAGGTACGAGCAGTACTTC. This encodes CASSWSNGRYEQYF.

V is TRBV20-1 and J is TRBJ2-7; 13 bases map to TRBD2. Germline lookup yields CDR1 DFQATT and CDR2 SNEGSKA (reference sequence). This CDR3 is built from 17 residues. The ends lost 4 bases at V and 0 bases at J; junction bases unmatched: 9. The chain's CDR3 is CSAIPGLAGVSSYEQYF. The CDR3 nucleotides read TGCAGTGCTATACCCGGACTAGCGGGGGTCAGCTCCTACGAGCAGTACTTC.

Details on this clonotype: This CDR3 fails to terminate in the conserved phenylalanine or tryptophan, so it likely reflects a read error. The rearrangement uses TRBV12-3 or TRBV12-4 and TRBJ2-3, with D unclear. V gave up 5 bases and J gave up 3 bases, with 12 bases separating them. There are 14 residues in the CDR3. The CDR3 loop reads CASSPGSVTDTQYL. The DNA of the CDR3 is TGTGCCAGCAGTCCAGGATCAGTAACAGATACGCAGTATCTT.

In this sample, this clonotype turned up a few times. This rearrangement joins TRBV5-1 to TRBJ2-1; the match to TRBD1 covers 9 bases. Germline V gene data show CDR1 as SGHRS and CDR2 as YFSETQ. The CDR3 is made up of 15 amino acids. V shed 4 bases, J shed 6 bases, and the junction held 8 bases outside the gene matches. The CDR3, as DNA: TGCGCCAGCAGCGGAATGACAGGGGGTCTCAATGAGCAGTTCTTC. It specifies CASSGMTGGLNEQFF.

The chain carries TRBV5-1 and TRBJ1-5, with D possibly being TRBD1 (6 bases). Looked up from germline, CDR1 is SGHRS and CDR2 is YFSETQ. Deletions cut 9 bases from V and 5 bases from J, with 15 bases between. There are 13 residues in the CDR3. The chain's CDR3 is CATQGLEDQPQHF. The CDR3, as DNA: TGCGCCACCCAGGGGTTGGAAGATCAGCCCCAGCATTTT.

This clonotype was seen at least ten times. The genes are TRBV5-1 and TRBJ1-5, with D possibly being TRBD1 (5 bases). The CDR3 has 15 residues. Trimming took off 0 bases at V and 3 bases at J, with 10 bases between the two ends. Per the germline V gene, CDR1 is SGHRS and CDR2 is YFSETQ. This CDR3 is CASSLGGRDNQPQHF. The CDR3 bases are TGCGCCAGCAGCTTGGGGGGACGGGACAATCAGCCCCAGCATTTT.

There are a few counts of this clonotype. The rearrangement joins TRBV14 to TRBJ2-1; possible D gene TRBD1, 6 bases. Looked up from germline, CDR1 is SGHDN and CDR2 is FVKESK. Trimming took off 1 base at V and 7 bases at J, with 14 bases between the two ends. There are 15 residues in the CDR3. For the CDR3, the DNA is TGTGCCAGCAGCCAAGGTCAGGGGTGGACAAATGAGCAGTTCTTC. Translated: CASSQGQGWTNEQFF. Looking up the rest from reference TRBV14 and TRBJ2-1 gives the full variable domain: EAGVTQFPSHSVIEKGQTVTLRCDPISGHDNLYWYRRVMGKEIKFLLHFVKESKQDESGMPNNRFLAERTGGTYSTLKVQPAELEDSGVYFCASSQGQGWTNEQFFGPGTRLTVL.